These 20 T cell receptor beta chains were all obtained from the same sample, sequenced in a study of T cell changes during pregnancy in multiple sclerosis. TCRdb keeps only in-frame clones here, not all; method: immunoSEQ multiplex PCR. Among around 53,000 clones listed, more than 90% were seen once. Sample: CD8+ T cells from peripheral blood mononuclear cells, taken before pregnancy. The receptors originated from a female donor with multiple sclerosis, enrolled in a pregnancy study.

The chain employs TRBV16 and TRBJ2-5; unclear D gene. The CDR3 runs 11 residues. Germline CDR1 KGHSY, CDR2 FQNENV. Trimming cost V 4 bases and J 5 bases, with 5 bases left between them. In nucleotides, the CDR3 is TGTGCCAGCAGCCTTCTGGAGACCCAGTACTTC. Protein product: CASSLLETQYF. The whole variable domain, filled in from reference TRBV16 and TRBJ2-5, reads GEEVAQTPKHLVRGEGQKAKLYCAPIKGHSYVFWYQQVLKNEFKFLISFQNENVFDETGMPKERFSAKCLPNSPCSLEIQATKLEDSAVYFCASSLLETQYFGPGTRLLVL.

This sequence joins TRBV9 and TRBJ2-7; D may be TRBD2 (5 bases). The CDR3 sequence is 13 residues long. The V gene lost 1 base and the J gene lost 2 bases, with 7 bases spanning the gap. Germline V lookup: CDR1 SGDLS, CDR2 YYNGEE. The CDR3 DNA sequence: TGTGCCAGCAGCGTAAGCGGAACCTACGAGCAGTACTTC. Encoded protein: CASSVSGTYEQYF.

The CDR3 spells CASSVGGVSNTEAFF. CDR3 bases: TGTGCCAGCAGCGTAGGGGGGGTTTCCAACACTGAAGCTTTCTTT. The chain has TRBV9 and TRBJ1-1; a possible D gene is TRBD1 (5 bases). The ends were cut back, 0 bases at V and 2 bases at J, with 11 bases in the middle. Germline V gene data show CDR1 as SGDLS and CDR2 as YYNGEE. This CDR3 is 15 amino acids long.

CDR3 region: CASSVDEGEQFF. The CDR3 DNA sequence: TGTGCCAGCAGCGTAGATGAGGGTGAGCAGTTCTTC. This chain joins TRBV9 and TRBJ2-1; D perhaps matches TRBD2 (5 bases). Trimming removed 0 bases at V and 9 bases at J, with 7 bases between. The CDR3 is made up of 12 amino acids. The germline gives CDR1 SGDLS, CDR2 YYNGEE.

The chain joins TRBV5-6 to TRBJ1-1; D perhaps matches TRBD1 (6 bases). V lost 0 bases, J lost 5 bases, and 14 bases lay in between. The CDR3 extends over 15 amino acids. Germline V gene data show CDR1 as SGHDT and CDR2 as YYEEEE. CDR3 in amino acids: CASSLGGGGVTEAFF. The DNA of the CDR3 is TGTGCCAGCAGCTTGGGAGGAGGGGGGGTAACTGAAGCTTTCTTT.

The gene calls are TRBV7-2 and TRBJ2-5; 9 bases are shared with TRBD2. After removal of 1 base from V and 5 bases from J, the junction contained 5 bases not matched to a gene. Germline V gene lookup returns CDR1 SGHTA and CDR2 FQGNSA. The CDR3 runs 15 residues. CDR3 sequence (DNA): TGTGCCAGCAGCTTAGGCGGGGGGGAAGGGGAGACCCAGTACTTC. This translates into CASSLGGGEGETQYF.

The chain carries TRBV5-4 and TRBJ1-3; possibly TRBD1 for D (6 bases). Trimming pared 4 bases from V and 4 bases from J, leaving 15 bases between. The V gene's germline CDR1 is SGHNT and CDR2 YYREEE (reference sequence). The CDR3 length is 15 residues. The CDR3 protein is CASSAGDNWGNTIYF. The DNA of the CDR3 is TGTGCCAGCAGCGCCGGGGACAACTGGGGAAACACCATATATTTT.

The chain has TRBV12-5 and TRBJ2-7; 8 nucleotides match TRBD1. Losses at the gene ends were 7 bases for V and 2 bases for J; bases not matched to a gene: 7. The germline gives CDR1 LGHNT, CDR2 FRNRAP. This CDR3 is built from 14 residues. CDR3 sequence: CASALDRGPYEQYF. DNA of the CDR3: TGTGCTAGTGCTCTAGACAGGGGACCCTACGAGCAGTACTTC.

V is TRBV7-3 and J is TRBJ1-1; TRBD1 is a possible D gene (5 bases). The V end was cut by 6 bases, the J end by 7 bases, with 12 bases between. The germline CDR1 and CDR2 sequences are SGHTA and FQGTGA. This CDR3 comprises 12 residues. CDR3 region: CASSQRGGEAFF. In DNA form, the CDR3 reads TGTGCCAGCAGTCAAAGGGGAGGTGAAGCTTTCTTT.

The V call is TRBV9, the J call TRBJ1-1; 7 bases match TRBD1. Trimming cost V 3 bases and J 1 base; bases outside gene matches: 3. The CDR3 is 14 amino acids. The V gene's germline CDR1 is SGDLS and CDR2 YYNGEE. CDR3 DNA sequence: TGTGCCAGCAGCGGGGGACAGTCGAACACTGAAGCTTTCTTT. Amino acid sequence: CASSGGQSNTEAFF.

The chain uses TRBV9 and TRBJ1-5; TRBD1 matches 7 bases. The ends lost 2 bases at V and 6 bases at J; junction bases unmatched: 5. Per germline, CDR1 SGDLS and CDR2 YYNGEE. CDR3 length: 14 residues. In nucleotides, the CDR3 is TGTGCCAGCAGCGTCGGGACAGTAAGTCAGCCCCAGCATTTT. Its protein product is CASSVGTVSQPQHF.

The chain recombines TRBV30 with TRBJ2-2; a weak D match, TRBD1 (5 bases). Trimming shortened V by 4 bases and J by 6 bases, and 18 bases separated the two germline ends. Germline values: CDR1 GTSNPN, CDR2 SVGIG (reference sequence). The length of the CDR3 is 15 residues. CDR3 amino acids: CAWIPGPQVPGELFF. The CDR3 coding sequence is TGTGCCTGGATCCCCGGACCACAGGTCCCCGGGGAGCTGTTTTTT.

The chain combines TRBV7-9 with TRBJ1-6; D may be TRBD1 (6 bases). The CDR3 extends over 15 amino acids. V was cut by 1 base and J by 7 bases, with 11 bases left in between. Germline-derived CDR1 and CDR2 are SEHNR and FQNEAQ (reference sequence). In nucleotides, the CDR3 is TGTGCCAGCAGCTTAGAAGGGGGGGCGAATTCACCCCTCCACTTT. Its translation: CASSLEGGANSPLHF.

The rearrangement links TRBV5-6 to TRBJ2-1, with D perhaps TRBD2 (7 bases). V was pared by 5 bases and J by 6 bases, with 15 bases between. Per germline, CDR1 SGHDT and CDR2 YYEEEE. This CDR3 spans 14 amino acids. The CDR3 DNA sequence: TGTGCCAGCAGTATTACGGGGGGCTCCAATGAGCAGTTCTTC. Its protein product is CASSITGGSNEQFF.

The V call is TRBV6-4, the J call TRBJ2-3, with D tentatively TRBD2 (5 bases). Between the trimmed V and J ends, which lost 3 bases and 4 bases, there was a span of 14 bases. CDR1 and CDR2 (germline): MRHNA, SNTAGT. The CDR3 runs to 15 residues. CDR3 in DNA: TGTGCCAGCAGTGATCGGGGTCAAGGACCAGATACGCAGTATTTT. Encoded protein: CASSDRGQGPDTQYF.

The rearrangement uses TRBV9 and TRBJ2-2; 11 bases align to TRBD1. The germline CDR1 and CDR2 sequences are SGDLS and YYNGEE. This CDR3 region has 17 residues. J lost 7 bases, V lost 6 bases, and 14 bases had no gene match. DNA of the CDR3: TGTGCCAGCACCCCGGGAGCGGGACAGGGGGTGATCGGGGAGCTGTTTTTT. Translating gives CASTPGAGQGVIGELFF.

The rearrangement uses TRBV6-1 and TRBJ2-7; possibly TRBD1 for D (6 bases). CDR1 and CDR2 (germline): MNHNS, SASEGT. This CDR3 has 15 residues. Trimming cost V 6 bases and J 1 base, with 16 bases left between them. The CDR3 region is CASRIIDRPSYEQYF. As DNA, the CDR3 is TGTGCCAGCAGGATAATAGACAGGCCTTCCTACGAGCAGTACTTC.

V usage is TRBV4-2 and J usage is TRBJ2-5; TRBD1 might be the D (6 bases). This CDR3 spans 14 amino acids. The V gene lost 1 base and the J gene lost 5 bases, with 11 bases spanning the gap. Germline CDR1 and CDR2: LGHNA and YNFKEQ. CDR3 nucleotide sequence: TGTGCCAGCAGCCAAGTGGGGGACATCGAGACCCAGTACTTC. It codes for CASSQVGDIETQYF.

Written as DNA, the CDR3 is TGCGCCAGCAGTGATCAAACTGGTTCTAACTATGGCTACACCTTC. It specifies CASSDQTGSNYGYTF. The rearrangement uses TRBV10-1 and TRBJ1-2; D gene unclear. V shed 3 bases and J shed 0 bases, with 11 bases lying between them. This CDR3 region has 15 residues. Germline V lookup: CDR1 WNHNN, CDR2 SYGVQD (reference sequence).

J is TRBJ1-2 and V is TRBV4-1; D gene ambiguous. This CDR3 comprises 15 residues. Trimming stripped 1 base from V and 3 bases from J, with 12 bases between. Per the germline V gene, CDR1 is MGHRA and CDR2 is YSYEKL. The CDR3 here is CASSQGPHRDYGYTF. CDR3 sequence (DNA): TGCGCCAGCAGCCAAGGTCCCCACCGGGACTATGGCTACACCTTC.